The clone carrying this T cell receptor (beta chain) was observed a handful of times. Its cognate antigen is unknown. The CDR3 ends on some other residue instead of the conserved phenylalanine or tryptophan, so this is likely a read error. This sample was taken from a study of early T cells in non-severe SARS-CoV-2 infection. Whole-study results and caveats: VDJdb-based annotation leaned toward anti-spike CD8 responses and missed private and CD4 specificities.

Individual cDNA molecules were tagged with unique molecular identifiers, the study reported. TCRdb recomputed calls from the 5' RACE reads with MiXCR, one row per CDR3 protein. Of around 80,000 distinct CDR3 sequences in the sample, 11% were seen once. The CDR3 consists of 12 residues. With 5 bases clipped from V and 6 bases from J, the junction kept 1 base outside the gene matches. The sample was whole blood, taken at baseline. The receptor's source is an adult who was a healthcare worker with PCR-confirmed SARS-CoV-2 infection or an uninfected control (not recorded which). V usage is TRBV12-3 or TRBV12-4 and J usage is TRBJ2-1, with 7 bases matching TRBD1. The CDR3 nucleotides read TGTGCCAGCAGTCACAGGGGCAATGAGCAGTTCCTC. Its protein product is CASSHRGNEQFL.